A selection of T cell receptor beta chains follows, all from one sample in a study of blood T cell repertoires in COVID-19. Libraries were prepared by immunoSEQ multiplex PCR; TCRdb keeps only in-frame clonotypes and omits some of them. The table records about 200,000 clones, 80% to 85% of them present only once. The sequenced sample was peripheral blood. The receptors shown here come from a middle-aged man with acute or convalescent COVID-19. Each CDR3 is given with its conserved first and last residue. The order of the fields is CDR3 length, D gene, clone size, V gene, J gene, CDR3 protein, CDR3 DNA. A D gene is named only where the DNA matches it firmly. Clone sizes are given selectively: once, few, many, or a class where the clone is expanded.

>15|.|.|TRBV5-1|TRBJ2-5
CASSWGLKYQETQYF
TGCGCCAGCAGCTGGGGACTTAAATACCAAGAGACCCAGTACTTC
>15|TRBD1|once|TRBV2|TRBJ1-6
CATGPGQIIGSPLHF
TGTGCCACCGGTCCGGGACAGATAATCGGGTCACCCCTCCACTTT
>15|.|.|TRBV5-5|TRBJ1-6
CASSPVDFYNSPLHF
TGTGCCAGCAGCCCCGTGGACTTCTATAATTCACCCCTCCACTTT
>17|TRBD2|few|TRBV5-1|TRBJ2-1
CASSLAVGREPYNEQFF
TGCGCCAGCAGCTTGGCCGTAGGGCGGGAGCCGTACAATGAGCAGTTCTTC
>14|.|once|TRBV7-9|TRBJ1-2
CASSSTGRAHGYTF
TGTGCCAGCAGCTCCACAGGTCGGGCCCATGGCTACACCTTC
>14|.|.|TRBV14|TRBJ1-6
CASSLYGGRSLLHF
TGTGCCAGCAGCCTATATGGCGGAAGGAGTCTCCTCCACTTT
>14|.|.|TRBV9|TRBJ2-1
CASSAGQTYNEQFF
TGTGCCAGCAGCGCCGGACAGACCTACAATGAGCAGTTCTTC
>15|.|.|TRBV19|TRBJ1-5
CASRTPGQLNQPQHF
TGTGCCAGTAGGACCCCTGGACAGCTAAATCAGCCCCAGCATTTT
>16|TRBD2|.|TRBV7-2|TRBJ2-1
CASSRGTGRAVHEQFF
TGTGCCAGCAGCAGAGGGACCGGGAGGGCCGTCCATGAGCAGTTCTTC
>12|.|.|TRBV30|TRBJ1-1
CAWSVLRTEAFF
TGTGCCTGGAGTGTACTGAGGACTGAAGCTTTCTTT
>15|.|.|TRBV11-2|TRBJ2-3
CASSLVQGSTDTQYF
TGTGCCAGCAGCTTAGTACAGGGCTCCACAGATACGCAGTATTTT
>15|.|.|TRBV11-1|TRBJ1-4
CASSEGGATNEKLFF
TGTGCCAGCAGCGAAGGAGGTGCAACTAATGAAAAACTGTTTTTT
>16|TRBD2|.|TRBV6-5|TRBJ2-1
CASSYGWLAGENEQFF
TGTGCCAGCAGTTACGGTTGGCTAGCGGGAGAGAATGAGCAGTTCTTC
>17|.|.|TRBV11-2|TRBJ2-5
CASSRDRSGFGEETQYF
TGTGCCAGCAGCCGAGACCGTAGCGGTTTCGGGGAGGAGACCCAGTACTTC
>14|TRBD1|.|TRBV2|TRBJ2-7
CASSQLQGAYEQYF
TGTGCCAGCAGTCAACTACAGGGGGCGTACGAGCAGTACTTC
>15|.|.|TRBV20-1|TRBJ2-7
CSASGGTHDRYEQYF
TGCAGTGCTAGTGGCGGGACCCACGATCGGTACGAGCAGTACTTC
>15|TRBD2|.|TRBV20-1|TRBJ2-2
CSASGGRAITGELFF
TGCAGTGCTAGTGGCGGGAGGGCTATCACCGGGGAGCTGTTTTTT
>11|.|.|TRBV27|TRBJ1-2
CARERDYGYTF
TGTGCCAGGGAACGGGACTATGGCTACACCTTC
>15|TRBD1|.|TRBV27|TRBJ1-5
CASSLGGQGGLPQHF
TGTGCCAGCAGTTTGGGAGGACAGGGAGGGCTGCCCCAGCATTTT
>14|TRBD2|.|TRBV19|TRBJ2-1
CATGFQERGNEQFF
TGTGCCACCGGGTTTCAGGAGCGGGGCAATGAGCAGTTCTTC